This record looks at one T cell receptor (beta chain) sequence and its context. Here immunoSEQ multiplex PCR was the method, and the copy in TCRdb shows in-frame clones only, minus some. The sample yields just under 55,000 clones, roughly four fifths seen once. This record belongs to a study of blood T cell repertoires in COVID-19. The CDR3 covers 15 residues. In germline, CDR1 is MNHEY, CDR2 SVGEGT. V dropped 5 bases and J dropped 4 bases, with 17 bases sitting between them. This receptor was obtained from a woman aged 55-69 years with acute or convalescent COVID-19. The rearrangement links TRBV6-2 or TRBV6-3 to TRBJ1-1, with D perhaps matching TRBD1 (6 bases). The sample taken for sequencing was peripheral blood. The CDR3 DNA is TGTGCCAGCAGTCACACTGCAGGGGCCATCACTGAAGCTTTCTTT. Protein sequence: CASSHTAGAITEAFF.